Listed here is a single T cell receptor beta chain. Only one count was recorded for this clone. Its antigen has not been determined. No base quality information exists; no much larger clone differs at one position. Trimming at the junction amounts to 4 bases on V and 1 base on J, and the germline ends lie 9 bases apart. CDR1 and CDR2, per the germline V gene, are SGHDT and YYEEEE. The CDR3 runs 14 amino acids, cysteine and phenylalanine included. Only CDR3 DNA is held: 42 bases, read in frame from base 1. In total, 630 or so healthy bone marrow donors made up the cohort. All cohort members were sampled while nominally healthy, although unrecorded immune exposures were likely present. The donor tested CMV seronegative, placing the donor among the approximately 400 seronegative members of the cohort. Every donor gave a peripheral blood sample, and the peripheral blood mononuclear cells from that sample were used for TCR beta sequencing. The Qiagen DNeasy Blood Extraction Kit was used to extract genomic DNA from the blood cell samples.

The entry originates in a study of cytomegalovirus exposure and HLA in healthy donors (dated by TCRdb to 2016 to 2017). Regarding the study in general: An earlier analysis of under 600 of the donors reported 250 to 300 Gb of sequence data and roughly 110 million unique TCR beta sequences from 150 million to 200 million T cells. Genome-wide SNP genotypes for about three fifths of the roughly 670 donors were used in a later genetic analysis, which treated that subset as a discovery cohort. Typing coverage varied by locus: about 620-630 donors for A, B, C, DRB1 and DQB1; around 560 for DQA1; over 600 for DPA1; more than 450 for DPB1. Every discovery cohort repertoire had been produced on one sequencing platform. Rather than using new phenotypic data, the later analysis identified candidate immune exposures from TCR beta sequences and from how often those sequences occurred across donors. Of the approximately 400 genotyped donors, approximately 83% fell in the genetic ancestry cluster associated with self-reported Caucasian donors. HLA typing included class I and class II loci at four-digit resolution. The study profiled the T cell repertoires of fewer than 850 subjects by immunosequencing and related them to cytomegalovirus serostatus. An early release that covered some 640 HLA-typed donors contained approximately 300 gigabases of sequencing data and 85 million to 100 million unique TCR sequences. In addition to the first cohort of about 650 subjects, a separate validation cohort of about 120 different subjects was used. Donor age, sex, ethnicity and CMV serostatus were compiled together with the repertoire data. To decide whether each TCR beta V gene segment behaved as functional or pseudogenic, an earlier analysis of 587 of the donors relied on high-throughput TCR beta sequencing. To predict cytomegalovirus infection status, the study brought together high-throughput TCR immunosequencing, statistical association of individual TCRs with disease status, and machine learning. A later analysis re-analyzed previously published TCR beta repertoires from 500 to 700 donors and added high-resolution HLA genotyping to study TCR occurrence patterns. The study aimed to test whether signatures of past pathogen exposure could be identified by cataloging public T cell receptors. Across about 370 genotyped donors of the cohort, an average of roughly 250,000 unique TCR beta nucleotide sequences per donor were sequenced, and roughly 20% of those sequences were non-productive. Four or five DR-DQ haplotypes were handled as single units for association and clustering, since linkage in the cohort was strong.

Libraries were made using the immunoSEQ multiplex PCR assay. For the multiplex PCR, a mixture combining 60 forward primers for TCR Vbeta segments and 13 reverse primers for TCR Jbeta segments was used. The CDR3 region of rearranged TCR beta genes was amplified from genomic DNA with a multiplex PCR assay. The Illumina HiSeq System was used to sequence the amplified TCR beta libraries as 87-base-pair reads. The study's own analysis went as follows. A later analysis counted tens of millions of unique TCR beta chains across the 670 or so repertoires, and about 10 million of these chains were shared by at least two donors. Raw reads were error-corrected and collapsed into unique sequences with a nearest-neighbor algorithm that merged closely related sequences to remove PCR and sequencing errors. CDR3 sequences were aligned to IMGT reference sequences to assign V, D and J gene segments. For a sequence to be retained, at least a six-nucleotide match to both a V gene segment and a J gene segment was required. Rearrangements were called productive when the CDR3 lacked stop codons and stayed in frame with V and J; all others were non-productive. Following IMGT convention, CDR3 was defined as the stretch from the second conserved V-encoded cysteine up to the conserved J-encoded phenylalanine. The earlier analysis of roughly 590 of the donors excluded any sequence lacking an unambiguous match to a single V gene segment. In an earlier analysis of 587 of the donors, a V segment was called functional when productive rearrangements were above 56.7%, and segregating when the standard deviation between donors exceeded 5%. A statistical classification framework was built for diagnosing cytomegalovirus status from the catalog of TCR beta chain sequences. In a later analysis, V and J genes were assigned by comparing TCR nucleotide sequences against IMGT/GENE-DB human TR gene sequences. A later analysis assigned CDR3 sequences and most-parsimonious VDJ recombination scenarios with the TCRdist pipeline. In a later analysis, every TCR beta chain was defined by the combination of its CDR3 amino acid sequence and its V-gene family, and reads without a unique V-gene family were dropped. As a way to deal with suspected cross-contamination and a sequencing artifact, a later analysis dropped hundreds of nucleotide sequences that were highly shared and had low generation probability. A later analysis calculated a clonal expansion index for each public chain from normalized within-repertoire ranks of inferred template counts. Generation probabilities in a later analysis came from a VDJ recombination model fitted to out-of-frame rearrangements, and those results were checked against IGoR. Hypergeometric tests were used in a later analysis to score TCR-TCR, TCR-HLA and TCR-CMV co-occurrence, with a repertoire-size bias correction applied to the TCR pairs. To estimate false discovery rates, a later analysis permuted the HLA or CMV assignments 20 times. In a later analysis, co-occurring TCRs were grouped with DBSCAN, and TCRdist sequence similarity was added when clustering was performed within HLA-allele-positive subsets. For co-occurrence clustering, repertoires with fewer than 30,000 or more than 120,000 public chains were excluded, along with roughly 5 repertoires with anomalous nucleotide sharing. TCRdb obtained this table from immuneACCESS and retained in-frame rearrangements with V and J assigned. These tables miss some clones; where compared with another copy, unresolved V genes account for less than half of the shortfall, and the remainder is unexplained. The DNA was the basis for D and trimming; V, J and clone size are from that table. The sample includes some 140,000 clones, with more than 70% observed a single time. The top ten constitute 0.95% to 1.4% of the sample.

What the study reported, not specific to this receptor: In an earlier analysis of 587 of the donors, most TCR beta V segments appeared in productive rearrangements about 90% or about 30% of the time, broadly matching IMGT annotations. While some public TCRs were present in many individuals, most TCR sequences turned up only very rarely across donors. A total of about 180 TCR beta chains were listed by the study as associated with cytomegalovirus. Linkage disequilibrium might explain the correlated functional status among segregating V segments, but an unknown experimental factor could not be excluded. Several of the top co-occurrence clusters appeared to be linked to parvovirus B19, influenza, CMV and Epstein-Barr virus, according to a later analysis. According to the authors, the approach could potentially be generalized to other disease states and immunological phenotypes. Three of the identified cytomegalovirus-associated TCR beta chains were confirmed in vitro to be specific for cytomegalovirus antigens. Over 15 rarely observed V segments, including chromosome 9 orphons, were excluded from the earlier analysis of 550 to 700 of the donors because counts were too low. According to a later genetic analysis, donors in an Asian-associated ancestry cluster had fewer N-insertions in productive TCRs than the roughly 700-donor mean. A later analysis found that TCR association rates varied across HLA loci, with DRB1 alleles showing the most associated TCRs and HLA-C alleles the fewest. When HLA alleles, especially DR and DQ, strongly co-occurred, attributing TCR associations to individual alleles was difficult. A later analysis found that HLA-associated TCR beta chains were more clonally expanded and had lower generation probabilities than equally common non-associated chains. The only immune exposure information available for the cohort was CMV serostatus. In a later analysis, most CMV-associated TCR beta chains were found to appear HLA-restricted, with HLA associations seemingly driven largely by CMV exposure. The 87-base-pair reads could not distinguish some IMGT-functional V segments, including TRBV6-2 and TRBV6-3, so those segments were excluded. The classifier was reported to diagnose cytomegalovirus status with high specificity and sensitivity in both the original and validation cohorts. Because some donors lacked HLA typing at each locus, the association tests relied only on the typed subset. A further reported finding was that TCR beta sequences accurately predicted the HLA-A and HLA-B alleles for most subjects in the first cohort. A cluster of highly shared sequence variants was judged likely to represent a technical artifact of the sequencing pipeline. Only TCR beta chains were sequenced in this cohort, and the absence of alpha or paired-chain data limited detectable features. An association between a missense DCLRE1C variant and V-gene and J-gene trimming of TCR beta chains was found in a later genetic analysis and replicated in an independent cohort. Sequencing depth was assumed to be roughly uniform across donors in the presence/absence analyses, though that assumption may not hold. At a false discovery rate of 0.05, a later analysis linked about 17,000 TCR beta sequences to specific HLA alleles.

The sequence was collected from a male donor in good health and CMV-seronegative. The chain links TRBV5-6 with TRBJ1-3; the D gene assignment is ambiguous. Material: PBMCs. The CDR3 region has the sequence CASSAYWSGNTIYF. The DNA is TGTGCCAGCAGCGCGTATTGGTCTGGAAACACCATATATTTT.